This T cell receptor beta chain comes out of a study of low-dose radiotherapy and immunotherapy resistance in tumors. Alpha- and beta-chain coverage of first-strand cDNA came from TRAV- and TRBV-specific primers. Using a constant-region primer together with a V-primer adapter, TCRs were subjected to around 20 PCR cycles of amplification. TCRdb independently ran MiXCR on the reads; one entry per CDR3 protein. The table lists 6,500 to 8,500 distinct CDR3 sequences, 70% to 85% of them singletons. This CDR3 is 16 amino acids long. From germline, CDR1 is LNHDA and CDR2 SQIVND (reference sequence). The ends were cut back, 3 bases at V and 2 bases at J, with 14 bases in the middle.

The sequence was obtained from a human donor with advanced metastatic prostate, ovarian, gallbladder or colorectal cancer (not recorded which). This table probably holds off-target reads from a library built for another chain. The chain joins TRBV19 to TRBJ1-3; TRBD1 might be the D (5 bases). The chain's CDR3 is CASSIARTSPGNTIYF. The CDR3 DNA reads as TGTGCCAGTAGTATCGCCCGGACAAGCCCTGGAAACACCATATATTTT. Full variable domain (remainder filled in from reference TRBV19 and TRBJ1-3): DGGITQSPKYLFRKEGQNVTLSCEQNLNHDAMYWYRQDPGQGLRLIYYSQIVNDFQKGDIAEGYSVSREKKESFPLTVTSAQKNPTAFYLCASSIARTSPGNTIYFGEGSWLTVV.